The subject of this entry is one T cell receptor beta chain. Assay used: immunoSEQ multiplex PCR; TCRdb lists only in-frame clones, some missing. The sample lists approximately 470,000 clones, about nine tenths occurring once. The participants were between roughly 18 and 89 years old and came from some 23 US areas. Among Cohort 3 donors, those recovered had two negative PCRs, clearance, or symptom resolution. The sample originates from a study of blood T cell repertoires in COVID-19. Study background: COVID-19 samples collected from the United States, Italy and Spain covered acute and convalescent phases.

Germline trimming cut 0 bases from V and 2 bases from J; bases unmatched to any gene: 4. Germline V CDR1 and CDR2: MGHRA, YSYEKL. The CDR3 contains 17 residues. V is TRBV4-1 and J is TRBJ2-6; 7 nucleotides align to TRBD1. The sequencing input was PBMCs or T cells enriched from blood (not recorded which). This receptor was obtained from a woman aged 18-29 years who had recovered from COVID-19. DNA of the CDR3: TGCGCCAGCAGCCAAGAGAGAGGGGGCGCTGGGGCCAACGTCCTGACTTTC. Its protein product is CASSQERGGAGANVLTF.